This TCR beta chain was identified in a study of blood T cell repertoires in COVID-19. Across the whole study: Whether acute or convalescent, the COVID-19 samples came from the United States, Italy and Spain.

All enrollees were roughly 18 to 89 years old and from about 25 US areas. The study counted Cohort 3 donors as recovered given two negative PCRs, clearance, or symptom resolution. TCRdb keeps only in-frame clones here, not all; method: immunoSEQ multiplex PCR. The table shows about 410,000 clones, with approximately 89% occurring only once. Germline CDR1 and CDR2: ENHRY and SYGVKD. V was shortened by 8 bases and J by 7 bases, with 11 bases between the two germline ends. CDR3 size: 11 residues. Material for sequencing was PBMCs or T cells enriched from blood (not recorded which). The TCR was taken from a woman in her twenties or thirties who had recovered from COVID-19. The V call is TRBV10-3, the J call TRBJ1-1; D is unclear. CDR3 region: CAIGSGGEAFF. The CDR3 bases are TGTGCCATCGGTTCAGGAGGTGAAGCTTTCTTT.